Each of the 18 T cell receptor beta chains below was sequenced from the same sample in a study of shared clonotypes between healthy human individuals. This table comes from immunoSEQ multiplex PCR, and its TCRdb copy is limited to in-frame clones, with some not included. The sample has some 900,000 clones, less than 85% seen once. The sample consisted of memory CD4+ T cells sorted from blood. The subset: CD45RA-negative fraction. Every receptor here comes from a man aged 18 to 29 in good health.

J is TRBJ2-4 and V is TRBV11-2; 9 bases agree with TRBD1. CDR3 size: 16 residues. Germline V gene data show CDR1 as SGHAT and CDR2 as FQNNGV. The trim removed 8 bases at V and 12 bases at J, leaving 20 bases unmatched. The DNA of the CDR3 is TGTGCCAGCCGACCCACCAACGACAGGACGGGACAGGGTCAGTACTTC. Translation gives CASRPTNDRTGQGQYF.

This clone was picked up one time. This chain connects TRBV10-1 to TRBJ2-3; the match to TRBD2 covers 12 bases. Trimming at V came to 6 bases and at J to 2 bases, leaving 6 bases not matched to a gene. Germline loops: CDR1 WNHNN, CDR2 SYGVQD (reference sequence). The CDR3 runs 16 residues. The CDR3 region is CASSGGLAGNTDTQYF. In nucleotides, the CDR3 is TGCGCCAGCAGCGGCGGACTAGCGGGAAACACAGATACGCAGTATTTT.

The chain combines TRBV6-1 with TRBJ1-4, with 7 bases aligning to TRBD1. Germline assignment: CDR1 MNHNS and CDR2 SASEGT. The J segment lost 10 bases and the V segment lost 1 base, leaving 9 bases of the junction unmatched. The CDR3 runs 15 residues. The CDR3 nucleotides are TGTGCCAGCAGTGAAGAGGACAGGATAATCGGAAAACTGTTTTTT. Translating gives CASSEEDRIIGKLFF.

This chain links TRBV7-8 with TRBJ1-2, with D perhaps matching TRBD1 (6 bases). The V end lost 0 bases, the J end lost 0 bases, and 8 bases lay between the germline ends. The CDR3 runs to 15 residues. Germline V CDR1 and CDR2: SGHVS, FQNEAQ. This CDR3 reads CASSLAKGANYGYTF. The CDR3 DNA reads as TGTGCCAGCAGCTTAGCGAAGGGGGCTAACTATGGCTACACCTTC.

The chain carries TRBV7-9 and TRBJ2-5, with TRBD2 matching 12 bases. CDR1 and CDR2 from the germline V gene are SEHNR and FQNEAQ (reference sequence). V dropped 5 bases and J dropped 1; count of bases not matched to a gene: 8. The CDR3 is 17 amino acids. In nucleotides, the CDR3 is TGTGCCAGCAGCCTCCCCGGGACTAGCGGGTTCCAAGAGACCCAGTACTTC. Translation gives CASSLPGTSGFQETQYF.

V is TRBV9 and J is TRBJ2-7, with D perhaps TRBD1 (5 bases). The CDR3 has 12 residues. V was trimmed by 4 bases and J by 3 bases, leaving 8 bases between them. CDR1 is SGDLS and CDR2 is YYNGEE in the germline V gene. This CDR3 reads CASSSQGYEQYF. The DNA for the CDR3 is TGTGCCAGCAGCTCCCAGGGCTACGAGCAGTACTTC.

This chain uses TRBV2 with TRBJ1-2, with D possibly being TRBD1 (5 bases). Per germline, CDR1 SNHLY and CDR2 FYNNEI. The CDR3 is 15 amino acids. With 1 base removed from V and 5 bases from J, the gap between germline ends came to 14 bases. Here the CDR3 DNA reads TGTGCCAGCAGTGAAGGTGGGGGGAAAGGGTATGGCTACACCTTC. The encoded protein is CASSEGGGKGYGYTF.

This clone was found many times. The chain links TRBV5-4 to TRBJ2-5; no reliable D call. Trimming stripped 1 base from V and 0 bases from J, with 4 bases between. This CDR3 has 13 residues. The germline V gene encodes CDR1 SGHNT and CDR2 YYREEE (reference sequence). CDR3 amino acids: CASSLPNQETQYF. The CDR3 region has the DNA TGTGCCAGCAGCTTGCCGAACCAAGAGACCCAGTACTTC.

This clone was observed at least ten times. J is TRBJ2-1 and V is TRBV12-5; D may be TRBD2 (5 bases). Germline assignment: CDR1 LGHNT and CDR2 FRNRAP. V lost 6 bases and J 1 base, leaving 19 bases between the germline ends. CDR3 length: 17 residues. In DNA, the CDR3 is TGTGCTAGTGGCGAGGGCGCAGACCAGCGTTCCTACAATGAGCAGTTCTTC. Residues: CASGEGADQRSYNEQFF.

The genes are TRBV19 and TRBJ1-2; D unresolved. The CDR3 runs 13 residues. V was trimmed by 5 bases and J by 8 bases, leaving 15 bases between them. Germline V lookup: CDR1 LNHDA, CDR2 SQIVND (reference sequence). In DNA form, the CDR3 reads TGTGCCAGTAGTTTTGCCTCCTCGGGGGGCTACACCTTC. Its translation: CASSFASSGGYTF.

This sequence joins TRBV6-5 and TRBJ1-6; D is uncertain. The germline V gene has CDR1 MNHEY and CDR2 SVGAGI. This CDR3 has 15 residues. Trimming stripped 7 bases from V and 7 bases from J, with 17 bases between. The CDR3 reads CASNVGLGYNSPLHF. The CDR3 DNA reads TGTGCCAGCAACGTAGGTCTTGGCTACAATTCACCCCTCCACTTT.

This clone is a singleton in its sample. V is TRBV6-5 and J is TRBJ2-2, with 9 nucleotides matching TRBD1. CDR3 length equals 15 residues. Germline loops: CDR1 MNHEY, CDR2 SVGAGI. With 6 bases clipped from V and 2 bases from J, the junction kept 4 bases outside the gene matches. CDR3 DNA sequence: TGTGCCAGCAGCTGGACAGGGGCAAACACCGGGGAGCTGTTTTTT. Translation: CASSWTGANTGELFF.

The chain joins TRBV19 to TRBJ2-7, with D maybe TRBD2 (5 bases). CDR1 and CDR2 from the germline V gene are LNHDA and SQIVND (reference sequence). V was cut by 5 bases and J by 0 bases, with 14 bases left in between. The CDR3 spans 15 residues. The CDR3 spells CASSAPGGFSYEQYF. The CDR3 nucleotides read TGTGCCAGTAGTGCCCCCGGCGGGTTCTCCTACGAGCAGTACTTC.

The chain has TRBV10-3 and TRBJ2-2; TRBD2 matches 12 bases. CDR1 is ENHRY, CDR2 SYGVKD, per germline. V shed 5 bases and J 4 bases; nucleotides not matched to a gene: 8. The CDR3 has 17 residues. CDR3 region: CAISPRTSGEVTGELFF. Here the CDR3 DNA reads TGTGCCATCAGTCCAAGGACTAGCGGGGAAGTCACCGGGGAGCTGTTTTTT.

V usage is TRBV2 and J usage is TRBJ1-2; D is uncertain. The ends were cut back, 2 bases at V and 0 bases at J, with 7 bases in the middle. CDR3 length: 14 amino acids. Germline CDR1 is SNHLY and CDR2 is FYNNEI. CDR3 amino acids: CASSETGANYGYTF. The CDR3 coding sequence is TGTGCCAGCAGTGAAACGGGAGCTAACTATGGCTACACCTTC.

The V call is TRBV2, the J call TRBJ1-5; tentatively, D is TRBD1 (5 bases). V lost 6 bases to trimming and J lost 0 bases, with 12 bases between them. This CDR3 has 15 amino acids. From germline, CDR1 is SNHLY and CDR2 FYNNEI. The CDR3 reads CASSAQGISNQPQHF. As DNA, the CDR3 is TGTGCCAGCAGCGCCCAGGGAATTAGCAATCAGCCCCAGCATTTT.

The rearrangement joins TRBV18 to TRBJ2-5, with 11 bases identical to TRBD2. With V trimmed by 3 bases and J by 2 bases, 5 bases remained unmatched. Germline CDR1 reads KGHSH; CDR2 reads LQKENI. There are 16 residues in the CDR3. CDR3: CASSPTRLAGQETQYF. In nucleotides, the CDR3 is TGTGCCAGCTCACCCACAAGACTAGCGGGGCAAGAGACCCAGTACTTC.

The chain carries TRBV28 and TRBJ2-3, with D perhaps TRBD2 (6 bases). The CDR3 is made up of 15 amino acids. Germline V CDR1 and CDR2: MDHEN, SYDVKM. Trimming pared 6 bases from V and 6 bases from J, leaving 19 bases between. The CDR3 sequence: CASSSASEGSDTQYF. The DNA of the CDR3 is TGTGCCAGCAGCTCGGCCTCGGAGGGATCGGATACGCAGTATTTT.